The next 19 T cell receptor beta chains were all read from a single sample in a study of CD8+ T cells in alopecia areata. As to treatment: oral pan-JAK inhibitor, 5-10 mg twice daily. Following RNA extraction, reverse transcription yielded cDNA that acted as the sequencing template. The protocol was immunoSEQ multiplex PCR, while the TCRdb copy is restricted to in-frame clones and leaves out a portion. The sample contains around 290,000 clones, roughly 50% of which appear only once. The sample was CD4+ T cells sorted from blood, taken at week 24, from a patient treated with tofacitinib. These receptors came from a human donor with alopecia areata.

This clone was counted a few times. This chain joins TRBV10-3 and TRBJ2-7, with D unclear. Between the trimmed V and J ends, which lost 5 bases and 2 bases, there was a span of 7 bases. Germline CDR1 is ENHRY and CDR2 is SYGVKD. This CDR3 spans 12 amino acids. Here the CDR3 DNA reads TGTGCCATCAGTACGGTTGCCTACGAGCAGTACTTC. This encodes CAISTVAYEQYF.

The rearrangement uses TRBV10-3 and TRBJ2-7; 10 nucleotides line up with TRBD1. CDR1 is ENHRY, CDR2 SYGVKD, per germline. This CDR3 has 14 amino acids. V shed 5 bases and J 2 bases; nucleotides not matched to a gene: 3. CDR3 loop: CAISTGTGAYEQYF. CDR3 nucleotide sequence: TGTGCCATCAGTACCGGGACAGGGGCCTACGAGCAGTACTTC.

The chain carries TRBV29-1 and TRBJ2-5; 7 bases map to TRBD2. In germline, CDR1 is SQVTM, CDR2 ANQGSEA. With V trimmed by 6 bases and J by 4 bases, 5 bases remained unmatched. The CDR3 contains 12 residues. Here the CDR3 reads CSVGLGGETQYF. The CDR3 DNA follows: TGCAGCGTAGGACTAGGCGGAGAGACCCAGTACTTC. Looking up the rest from reference TRBV29-1 and TRBJ2-5 gives the full variable domain: SAVISQKPSRDICQRGTSLTIQCQVDSQVTMMFWYRQQPGQSLTLIATANQGSEATYESGFVIDKFPISRPNLTFSTLTVSNMSPEDSSIYLCSVGLGGETQYFGPGTRLLVL.

This chain joins TRBV7-6 and TRBJ2-7; TRBD2 agrees at 11 bases. This CDR3 is 13 amino acids long. Germline V gives CDR1 SGHVS, CDR2 FNYEAQ. The V segment lost 1 base and the J segment 13 bases; nucleotides outside the gene matches: 6. The CDR3: CASSLVGTSGFYF. The CDR3 region has the DNA TGTGCCAGCAGCTTAGTGGGGACTAGCGGCTTCTACTTC. Supplemented by reference TRBV7-6 and TRBJ2-7, the full variable domain reads GAGVSQSPRYKVTKRGQDVALRCDPISGHVSLYWYRQALGQGPEFLTYFNYEAQQDKSGLPNDRFSAERPEGSISTLTIQRTEQRDSAMYRCASSLVGTSGFYFGPGTRLTVT.

The rearrangement links TRBV19 to TRBJ2-1; the match to TRBD2 covers 9 bases. Germline V lookup: CDR1 LNHDA, CDR2 SQIVND (reference sequence). The junction had 4 bases not matched to a gene; V was cut back by 2 bases and J by 5 bases. This CDR3 is 15 amino acids long. The CDR3 DNA is TGTGCCAGTAGTATAAGCGGGGGGCCCCACAATGAGCAGTTCTTC. This gives the protein CASSISGGPHNEQFF.

The J gene is TRBJ1-2, the V gene TRBV30; D ambiguous. The CDR3 is 10 residues long. Trimming shortened V by 7 bases and J by 8 bases, and 11 bases separated the two germline ends. Looked up from germline, CDR1 is GTSNPN and CDR2 is SVGIG (reference sequence). CDR3 in amino acids: CASLISGYTF. The CDR3 coding sequence is TGTGCCTCTCTAATTAGCGGCTACACCTTC.

This clone was seen repeatedly, ten times or more. V and J are TRBV4-1 and TRBJ1-5; tentatively, D is TRBD1 (5 bases). Germline V gives CDR1 MGHRA, CDR2 YSYEKL. Trimming removed 4 bases at V and 3 bases at J, with 16 bases between. The length of the CDR3 is 16 residues. CDR3 loop: CASSRQEGPDNQPQHF. CDR3 DNA: TGCGCCAGCAGCCGCCAGGAGGGACCCGACAATCAGCCCCAGCATTTT.

This clone was seen more than once but under ten times. The chain has TRBV7-2 and TRBJ2-1; 8 bases line up with TRBD1. V lost 4 bases, J lost 9 bases, and 8 bases stayed unmatched. CDR1 is SGHTA and CDR2 is FQGNSA in the germline V gene. This CDR3 spans 14 amino acids. The CDR3 DNA sequence: TGTGCCAGCAGCTCCGGACAGGGATGGCGTGAGCAGTTCTTC. This encodes CASSSGQGWREQFF.

The rearrangement joins TRBV4-1 to TRBJ1-1; tentatively, D is TRBD1 (6 bases). V was trimmed by 2 bases and J by 7 bases, leaving 23 bases between them. This CDR3 contains 17 residues. CDR1 is MGHRA and CDR2 is YSYEKL in the germline V gene. CDR3 bases: TGCGCCAGCAGCCAACGAGCCACTAGGGGGGGCCTCGGTGAAGCTTTCTTT. Amino acid sequence: CASSQRATRGGLGEAFF.

There are a few counts of this clone. Other DNA variants within this sample encode the same CDR3. The gene calls are TRBV27 and TRBJ1-1, with D perhaps TRBD1 (5 bases). Trimming pared 6 bases from V and 3 bases from J, leaving 14 bases between. Germline-derived CDR1 and CDR2 are MNHEY and SMNVEV (reference sequence). CDR3 length equals 14 residues. The DNA for the CDR3 is TGTGCCAGCAGCCTCAATCGCAGGGACACTGAAGCTTTCTTT. Its protein product is CASSLNRRDTEAFF.

This clone has more than one count but fewer than ten. This chain joins TRBV27 and TRBJ2-1; D may be TRBD2 (6 bases). This CDR3 comprises 12 residues. The germline gives CDR1 MNHEY, CDR2 SMNVEV (reference sequence). The V end lost 8 bases, the J end lost 8 bases, and 13 bases lay between the germline ends. CDR3: CASRPWGDEQFF. In nucleotides, the CDR3 is TGTGCCAGCCGCCCATGGGGGGATGAGCAGTTCTTC.

The chain recombines TRBV5-1 with TRBJ1-1, with 8 bases aligning to TRBD1. The J segment lost 4 bases and the V segment lost 0 bases, leaving 2 bases of the junction unmatched. The CDR3 sequence is 14 residues long. Germline loops: CDR1 SGHRS, CDR2 YFSETQ. CDR3: CASSLGDRFTEAFF. The CDR3 DNA reads as TGCGCCAGCAGCTTGGGGGACAGGTTCACTGAAGCTTTCTTT.

The chain employs TRBV4-1 and TRBJ1-2, with D unclear. V lost 2 bases and J lost 7, with 14 bases in between. There are 14 residues in the CDR3. CDR1 MGHRA and CDR2 YSYEKL come from the germline V gene. DNA of the CDR3: TGCGCCAGCAGCCAACGGGTACAGTCGATTGGCTACACCTTC. Translation: CASSQRVQSIGYTF.

This rearrangement joins TRBV7-2 to TRBJ2-3; 14 positions match TRBD2. From germline, CDR1 is SGHTA and CDR2 FQGNSA. The CDR3 is 19 amino acids. After removal of 3 bases from V and 0 bases from J, the junction contained 8 bases not matched to a gene. The CDR3 region is CASSFTGTSGGVSTDTQYF. CDR3 bases: TGTGCCAGCAGCTTCACCGGGACTAGCGGGGGCGTTAGCACAGATACGCAGTATTTT.

This clone was picked up a small number of times. The rearrangement links TRBV6-1 to TRBJ1-2; 7 bases align to TRBD1. The germline V gene has CDR1 MNHNS and CDR2 SASEGT. The CDR3 contains 12 residues. V shed 6 bases, J shed 5 bases, and the junction held 3 bases outside the gene matches. The CDR3 here is CASSPQGYGYTF. CDR3 sequence (DNA): TGTGCCAGCAGCCCACAGGGGTATGGCTACACCTTC.

The V call is TRBV28, the J call TRBJ1-2; D uncertain. Trimming left V 6 bases short and J 4 bases short, with 12 bases between. CDR1 is MDHEN and CDR2 is SYDVKM in the germline V gene. CDR3 size: 13 residues. The CDR3 nucleotides read TGTGCCAGCAGCCCCCCAGGACGCTATGGCTACACCTTC. It yields the protein CASSPPGRYGYTF.

The chain couples TRBV5-1 to TRBJ2-6; unclear D gene. With 3 bases removed from V and 0 bases from J, the gap between germline ends came to 7 bases. The CDR3 consists of 15 residues. In germline, CDR1 is SGHRS, CDR2 YFSETQ. This CDR3 reads CASSYSLSGANVLTF. For the CDR3, the DNA is TGCGCCAGCAGCTATTCGCTCTCTGGGGCCAACGTCCTGACTTTC.

This clone was recorded a few times. This chain links TRBV5-4 with TRBJ2-7; D may be TRBD1 (5 bases). In germline, CDR1 is SGHNT, CDR2 YYREEE (reference sequence). This CDR3 comprises 14 residues. V shed 5 bases and J shed 2 bases, with 14 bases lying between them. CDR3 DNA sequence: TGTGCCAGCAGTTTTGGGGCCAGGGCCTACGAGCAGTACTTC. Its protein product is CASSFGARAYEQYF.

This clone was seen more than once but under ten times. The chain is built from TRBV5-1 and TRBJ2-1, with D maybe TRBD1 (6 bases). Trimming took 2 bases from V and 1 from J, leaving 10 bases between them. CDR1 is SGHRS and CDR2 is YFSETQ in the germline V gene. The CDR3 spans 15 residues. DNA of the CDR3: TGCGCCAGCAGCTTCTACAGGGCATCCTACAATGAGCAGTTCTTC. Translating gives CASSFYRASYNEQFF.